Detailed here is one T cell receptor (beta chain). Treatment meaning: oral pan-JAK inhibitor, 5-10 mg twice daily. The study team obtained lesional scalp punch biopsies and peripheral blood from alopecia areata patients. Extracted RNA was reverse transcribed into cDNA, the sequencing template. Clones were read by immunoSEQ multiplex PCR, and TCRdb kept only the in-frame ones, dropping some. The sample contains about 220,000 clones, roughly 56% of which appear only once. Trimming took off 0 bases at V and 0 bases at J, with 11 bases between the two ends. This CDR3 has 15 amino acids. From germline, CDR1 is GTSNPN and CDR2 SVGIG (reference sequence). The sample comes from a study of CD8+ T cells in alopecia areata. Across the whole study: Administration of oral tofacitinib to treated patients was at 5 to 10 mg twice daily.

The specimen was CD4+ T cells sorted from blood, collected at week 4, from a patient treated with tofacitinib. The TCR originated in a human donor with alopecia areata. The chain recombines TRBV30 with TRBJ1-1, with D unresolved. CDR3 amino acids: CAWSVRSLMNTEAFF. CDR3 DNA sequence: TGTGCCTGGAGTGTGCGGAGCTTAATGAACACTGAAGCTTTCTTT.